This T cell receptor (beta chain) was sequenced in a study of OX40 agonist ivuxolimab in advanced cancers. Study in general: Patients received ivuxolimab, an agonistic anti-OX40 (CD134) antibody. Three patients showed partial responses: one hepatocellular carcinoma and two cutaneous melanoma cases.

This clone was seen a single time. Some clones are missing from TCRdb's copy, which holds only in-frame ones; the method was immunoSEQ multiplex PCR. The sample lists 82,000 or so clones; roughly nine tenths were seen once. The material sequenced was CD4+ or CD8+ T cells sorted from blood, taken in a trial of the OX40 agonist ivuxolimab. This TCR derives from an adult with an advanced solid tumor such as melanoma, head and neck, liver or kidney cancer.

CDR3 in amino acids: CASSLARGYTF. DNA for the CDR3: TGTGCCAGCAGCTTAGCCCGGGGCTACACCTTC. The chain combines TRBV7-2 with TRBJ1-2, with D unclear. This CDR3 is 11 amino acids long. V lost 0 bases and J 8 bases, leaving 4 bases between the germline ends. Germline CDR1 reads SGHTA; CDR2 reads FQGNSA.